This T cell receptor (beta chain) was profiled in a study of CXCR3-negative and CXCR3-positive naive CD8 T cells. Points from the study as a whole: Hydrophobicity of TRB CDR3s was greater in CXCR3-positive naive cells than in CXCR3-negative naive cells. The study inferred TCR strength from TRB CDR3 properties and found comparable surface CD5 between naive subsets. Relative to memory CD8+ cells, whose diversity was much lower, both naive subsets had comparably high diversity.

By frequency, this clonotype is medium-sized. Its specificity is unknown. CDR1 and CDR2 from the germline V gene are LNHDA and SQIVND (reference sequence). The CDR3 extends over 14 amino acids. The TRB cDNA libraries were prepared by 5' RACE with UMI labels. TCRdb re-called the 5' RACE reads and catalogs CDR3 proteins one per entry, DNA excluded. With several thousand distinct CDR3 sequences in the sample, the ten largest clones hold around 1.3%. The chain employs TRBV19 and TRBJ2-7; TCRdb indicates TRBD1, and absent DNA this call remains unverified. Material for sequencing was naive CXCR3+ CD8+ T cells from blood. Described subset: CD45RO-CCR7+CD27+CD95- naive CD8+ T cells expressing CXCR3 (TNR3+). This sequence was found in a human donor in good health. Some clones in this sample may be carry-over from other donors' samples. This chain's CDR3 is CASSVTGGRYEQYF. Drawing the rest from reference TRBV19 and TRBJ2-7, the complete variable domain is DGGITQSPKYLFRKEGQNVTLSCEQNLNHDAMYWYRQDPGQGLRLIYYSQIVNDFQKGDIAEGYSVSREKKESFPLTVTSAQKNPTAFYLCASSVTGGRYEQYFGPGTRLTVT.